This TCR beta chain was identified during a study of blood T cell repertoires in COVID-19. Study information: Sites in the United States, Italy and Spain provided acute and convalescent COVID-19 samples.

Clones were sequenced by immunoSEQ multiplex PCR, and TCRdb holds only the in-frame ones, with some missing. The sample comprises about 380,000 clones, around 87% of which are singletons, and 1.3% rests with the top ten. Looked up from germline, CDR1 is SGHTA and CDR2 is FQGTGA. V lost 4 bases and J lost 3, with 17 bases in between. The CDR3 covers 16 residues. The chain has TRBV7-3 and TRBJ2-3; no reliable D call. The sequence was obtained from a man younger than 40 who had recovered from COVID-19. The sample was PBMCs or T cells enriched from blood (not recorded which). CDR3 DNA: TGTGCCAGCAGCTCGAATTCCAGAGGCTATACAGATACGCAGTATTTT. Residues: CASSSNSRGYTDTQYF. Complete variable domain (other parts from reference TRBV7-3 and TRBJ2-3): GAGVSQTPSNKVTEKGKYVELRCDPISGHTALYWYRQSLGQGPEFLIYFQGTGAADDSGLPNDRFFAVRPEGSVSTLKIQRTERGDSAVYLCASSSNSRGYTDTQYFGPGTRLTVL.